This is a list of T cell receptor beta chains from one sample in a study of OX40 agonist ivuxolimab in advanced cancers. Libraries were prepared by immunoSEQ multiplex PCR; TCRdb keeps only in-frame clonotypes and omits some of them. The sample has tens of thousands of clones; about 90% are singletons. Sequencing was performed on CD4+ or CD8+ T cells sorted from blood, taken in a trial of the OX40 agonist ivuxolimab. The receptors stem from an adult with an advanced solid tumor such as melanoma, head and neck, liver or kidney cancer. CDR3s include the opening cysteine and the closing phenylalanine or tryptophan. The order of the fields is CDR3 DNA, CDR3 protein, D gene, V gene, clone size, J gene. The D gene is left open where the match is weak. Clone size is shown for a subset of rows, as once, few, many or a class of expanded clone.

cdr3_nt: TGTGCCAGCAGCTTAAACCCAGCGGCGGGGTACGAGCAGTACTTC
cdr3_aa: CASSLNPAAGYEQYF
d_call: -
v_call: TRBV7-3
clone_size: -
j_call: TRBJ2-7

cdr3_nt: TGTGCCAGCAGTTTATTTGAACAGGGGGAAACTAACTATGGCTACACCTTC
cdr3_aa: CASSLFEQGETNYGYTF
d_call: TRBD1
v_call: TRBV28
clone_size: -
j_call: TRBJ1-2

cdr3_nt: TGTGCCAGCAGTCCGACACTTTATCAGCCCCAGCATTTT
cdr3_aa: CASSPTLYQPQHF
d_call: -
v_call: TRBV6-4
clone_size: few
j_call: TRBJ1-5

cdr3_nt: TGCAGCGTTGTTGGCACTAGCGGGAGGATAGACATTCAGTACTTC
cdr3_aa: CSVVGTSGRIDIQYF
d_call: TRBD2
v_call: TRBV29-1
clone_size: -
j_call: TRBJ2-4

cdr3_nt: TGTGCCAGTAGTATCGGGGGAGCTCAGCCCCAGCATTTT
cdr3_aa: CASSIGGAQPQHF
d_call: -
v_call: TRBV19
clone_size: once
j_call: TRBJ1-5

cdr3_nt: TGCGCCAGCAGCCAAGAATCCAATCAGCCCCAGCATTTT
cdr3_aa: CASSQESNQPQHF
d_call: -
v_call: TRBV4-1
clone_size: -
j_call: TRBJ1-5

cdr3_nt: TGTGCCTGGCGAGGGTATAGCGGGAACCAAGAGACCCAGTACTTC
cdr3_aa: CAWRGYSGNQETQYF
d_call: TRBD2
v_call: TRBV30
clone_size: medium-sized
j_call: TRBJ2-5

cdr3_nt: TGTGCCAGCAGCTCCGGTCTGTATGAGCAGTACTTC
cdr3_aa: CASSSGLYEQYF
d_call: -
v_call: TRBV5-6
clone_size: once
j_call: TRBJ2-7

cdr3_nt: TGTGCTAGTGCCTTCGGACTAGCGGGGCCCCCTCTGGGCAATGAGCAGTTCTTC
cdr3_aa: CASAFGLAGPPLGNEQFF
d_call: TRBD2
v_call: TRBV12-5
clone_size: -
j_call: TRBJ2-1

cdr3_nt: TGTGCCAGCAGTCCCCGGGAGGGACAAGCCTTTTACAATGAGCAGTTCTTC
cdr3_aa: CASSPREGQAFYNEQFF
d_call: TRBD2
v_call: TRBV28
clone_size: -
j_call: TRBJ2-1

cdr3_nt: TGTGCCAGCAGCCTTAGCCCGACCTCCTACAATGAGCAGTTCTTC
cdr3_aa: CASSLSPTSYNEQFF
d_call: -
v_call: TRBV7-2
clone_size: once
j_call: TRBJ2-1

cdr3_nt: TGTGCCAGCAGCAACAGGGGCAATGAGCAGTTCTTC
cdr3_aa: CASSNRGNEQFF
d_call: TRBD1
v_call: TRBV4-2
clone_size: once
j_call: TRBJ2-1

cdr3_nt: TGTGCCAGCAGTGGACAACAAGAGACCCAGTACTTC
cdr3_aa: CASSGQQETQYF
d_call: -
v_call: TRBV2
clone_size: -
j_call: TRBJ2-5

cdr3_nt: TGTGCCAGCAGTCGAGGGGAGACTGGCTACACCTTC
cdr3_aa: CASSRGETGYTF
d_call: -
v_call: TRBV7-9
clone_size: -
j_call: TRBJ1-2

cdr3_nt: TGTGCCAGCAGTTCGGAGACAGGGGACCCCTACGAGCAGTACTTC
cdr3_aa: CASSSETGDPYEQYF
d_call: TRBD1
v_call: TRBV7-2
clone_size: -
j_call: TRBJ2-7

cdr3_nt: TGTGCCAGCAGCTTATTTATCGGGGACACCGGGGAGCTGTTTTTT
cdr3_aa: CASSLFIGDTGELFF
d_call: -
v_call: TRBV7-6
clone_size: -
j_call: TRBJ2-2

cdr3_nt: TGTGCCAGCAGCTTAGATAGATACACCGGGGAGCTGTTTTTT
cdr3_aa: CASSLDRYTGELFF
d_call: -
v_call: TRBV7-9
clone_size: -
j_call: TRBJ2-2

cdr3_nt: TGTGCCAGCAGCCTCCAAACACCGATGAACACTGAAGCTTTCTTT
cdr3_aa: CASSLQTPMNTEAFF
d_call: -
v_call: TRBV7-9
clone_size: -
j_call: TRBJ1-1

cdr3_nt: TGTGCCAGCAGCTTTCGACAGGGGAAAAATGAGCAGTTCTTC
cdr3_aa: CASSFRQGKNEQFF
d_call: TRBD1
v_call: TRBV7-9
clone_size: -
j_call: TRBJ2-1

cdr3_nt: TGTGCCAGCAGCTTAGACGGGAATTCCTACAATGAGCAGTTCTTC
cdr3_aa: CASSLDGNSYNEQFF
d_call: -
v_call: TRBV7-8
clone_size: -
j_call: TRBJ2-1

cdr3_nt: TGCGCCAGCAGCCAAGATTTAGATATGGGGGCCGCAGAACCCCAGCATTTT
cdr3_aa: CASSQDLDMGAAEPQHF
d_call: -
v_call: TRBV4-3
clone_size: -
j_call: TRBJ1-5

cdr3_nt: TGTGCCAGCAGTCTAGGCGACAGGTCCCACGAGCAGTACTTC
cdr3_aa: CASSLGDRSHEQYF
d_call: -
v_call: TRBV28
clone_size: -
j_call: TRBJ2-7

cdr3_nt: TGTGCCAGCAGCCATACGCAGGGGAGCGGTTCCTACAATGAGCAGTTCTTC
cdr3_aa: CASSHTQGSGSYNEQFF
d_call: -
v_call: TRBV13
clone_size: -
j_call: TRBJ2-1

cdr3_nt: TGTGCCAGCAGCGGGGGGCATACTGAAGCTTTCTTT
cdr3_aa: CASSGGHTEAFF
d_call: -
v_call: TRBV9
clone_size: -
j_call: TRBJ1-1

cdr3_nt: TGTGCCAGCAGACCCCTAGACTCTGGAAACACCATATATTTT
cdr3_aa: CASRPLDSGNTIYF
d_call: -
v_call: TRBV11-2
clone_size: -
j_call: TRBJ1-3

cdr3_nt: TGTGCCAGCAGGGAGGCACTCCCGACCTACAATGAGCAGTTCTTC
cdr3_aa: CASREALPTYNEQFF
d_call: -
v_call: TRBV7-9
clone_size: -
j_call: TRBJ2-1

cdr3_nt: TGTGCCAGCAGCTTAGACGGGAGACACCTCTACAATGAGCAGTTCTTC
cdr3_aa: CASSLDGRHLYNEQFF
d_call: -
v_call: TRBV7-2
clone_size: once
j_call: TRBJ2-1

cdr3_nt: TGTGCCATCAGTGAGTCGGGACAGGGGGGCAATGAGCAGTTCTTC
cdr3_aa: CAISESGQGGNEQFF
d_call: TRBD1
v_call: TRBV10-3
clone_size: once
j_call: TRBJ2-1

cdr3_nt: TGTGCCTGGAGTTTTGGTTTCGAGCAGTACTTC
cdr3_aa: CAWSFGFEQYF
d_call: -
v_call: TRBV30
clone_size: -
j_call: TRBJ2-7

cdr3_nt: TGTGCCAGCAGTTCAACAGGGGCCGCTCTCTACGAGCAGTACTTC
cdr3_aa: CASSSTGAALYEQYF
d_call: TRBD1
v_call: TRBV6-6
clone_size: -
j_call: TRBJ2-7

cdr3_nt: TGCGCCAGCAGTGAAGAAGCTGGAAACACCATATATTTT
cdr3_aa: CASSEEAGNTIYF
d_call: -
v_call: TRBV10-1
clone_size: -
j_call: TRBJ1-3

cdr3_nt: TGTGCCAGCAGCTTAGATGACAGAGCTACCTACGAGCAGTACTTC
cdr3_aa: CASSLDDRATYEQYF
d_call: -
v_call: TRBV7-8
clone_size: -
j_call: TRBJ2-7

cdr3_nt: TGTGCCAGCAGCTTTAGCGGGCCCACAGATACGCAGTATTTT
cdr3_aa: CASSFSGPTDTQYF
d_call: TRBD2
v_call: TRBV11-2
clone_size: -
j_call: TRBJ2-3

cdr3_nt: TGCGCCAGCAGGCATAACCGGGACAATGATTCACCCCTCCACTTT
cdr3_aa: CASRHNRDNDSPLHF
d_call: -
v_call: TRBV4-1
clone_size: -
j_call: TRBJ1-6

cdr3_nt: TGTGCCAGCAGCCCGCTAGCGGGGGGAGAAGATACGCAGTATTTT
cdr3_aa: CASSPLAGGEDTQYF
d_call: TRBD2
v_call: TRBV7-9
clone_size: -
j_call: TRBJ2-3

cdr3_nt: TGTGCCAGCAGTGCAGGATCTGTACACACTGAAGCTTTCTTT
cdr3_aa: CASSAGSVHTEAFF
d_call: -
v_call: TRBV27
clone_size: -
j_call: TRBJ1-1